This entry lists 26 T cell receptor beta chains sequenced from one sample in a study of T cell repertoires in cytomegalovirus infection (dated by TCRdb to between 2019 and 2020). Instrument on record: Illumina HiSeq 1500. TCRdb reanalyzed the raw reads on its own, using fastp at Q25 for trimming and MiXCR for clone calling, and kept in-frame beta chains. Records with the same CDR3 protein are collapsed into one entry carrying the most frequent genes and DNA. Here the sample has 450,000 to 550,000 distinct CDR3 sequences; approximately 15% occur a single time. More than 20% of the sample belongs to the ten largest clones. Sequencing input: CD8+ T cells from PBMCs. These receptors were obtained from a human donor in good health (CMV status not recorded). Some clones in this sample may be carry-over from other donors' samples.

This clonotype was recorded a few times. J is TRBJ1-1 and V is TRBV27, with D maybe TRBD1 (6 bases). CDR1 and CDR2 from the germline V gene are MNHEY and SMNVEV (reference sequence). The CDR3 is 12 amino acids. The V end lost 6 bases, the J end lost 7 bases, and 12 bases lay between the germline ends. This CDR3 reads CASRTGMVEAFF. In DNA, the CDR3 is TGTGCCAGCAGAACAGGGATGGTTGAAGCTTTCTTT.

A few counts support this clonotype. The CDR3 sequence: CASSEIWGQRNTEAFF. CDR3 in DNA: TGTGCCAGCAGTGAAATTTGGGGGCAACGGAACACTGAAGCTTTCTTT. The V and J genes are TRBV6-1 and TRBJ1-1; tentative D call: TRBD1 (6 bases). V was shortened by 2 bases and J by 1 base, with 14 bases between the two germline ends. The CDR3 is 16 amino acids. Germline values: CDR1 MNHNS, CDR2 SASEGT.

Ten or more counts support this clonotype. This chain uses TRBV20-1 with TRBJ2-1; no definite D call. The CDR3 spans 17 residues. The germline CDR1 and CDR2 sequences are DFQATT and SNEGSKA (reference sequence). With 7 bases removed from V and 3 bases from J, the gap between germline ends came to 25 bases. This chain's CDR3 is CSGLRAKKPKRYNEQFF. The CDR3 DNA reads TGCAGTGGCCTCCGGGCGAAAAAACCAAAACGCTACAATGAGCAGTTCTTC.

This clonotype has more than one count but fewer than ten. The V and J genes are TRBV28 and TRBJ2-2, with a weak D call TRBD2 (5 bases). The V gene lost 6 bases and the J gene lost 2 bases, with 10 bases spanning the gap. CDR3 size: 14 residues. In germline, CDR1 is MDHEN, CDR2 SYDVKM. Written as DNA, the CDR3 is TGTGCCAGCAGACGTACTAGAAACACCGGGGAGCTGTTTTTT. Its protein is CASRRTRNTGELFF.

The rearrangement joins TRBV5-1 to TRBJ2-3, with a weak D call TRBD1 (7 bases). The germline V and J ends were trimmed by 2 bases and 6 bases, with 13 bases remaining between them. The germline V gene has CDR1 SGHRS and CDR2 YFSETQ. This CDR3 contains 14 residues. The CDR3 nucleotides are TGCGCCAGCAGCTTCGAGGGGGCGGGGGATACGCAGTATTTT. It yields the protein CASSFEGAGDTQYF.

As to this clonotype: A much larger clone lies a single base off, so this may be a read error. The CDR3 end shows no conserved phenylalanine or tryptophan, and so a read error is likely. The rearrangement joins TRBV27 to TRBJ2-1; D remains unclear. V lost 6 bases to trimming and J lost 2 bases, with 8 bases between them. Germline V lookup: CDR1 MNHEY, CDR2 SMNVEV (reference sequence). This CDR3 has 13 residues. CDR3 DNA sequence: TGTGCCAGCAGGAAGCCTACCTACAATGAGCAGTTCTTA. This gives the protein CASRKPTYNEQFL.

This clonotype was seen more than once but under ten times. The chain has TRBV5-1 and TRBJ1-1, with D uncertain. V gave up 1 base and J gave up 0 bases, with 10 bases separating them. The germline gives CDR1 SGHRS, CDR2 YFSETQ. The CDR3 extends over 15 amino acids. The CDR3 coding sequence is TGCGCCAGCAGCTTGACAGTTACCATGAACACTGAAGCTTTCTTT. Encoded protein: CASSLTVTMNTEAFF.

The table lists this clonotype with a count of one. The final CDR3 position lacks the conserved phenylalanine or tryptophan, pointing to a likely read error. The genes are TRBV7-2 and TRBJ1-2; D may be TRBD1 (6 bases). Germline values: CDR1 SGHTA, CDR2 FQGNSA. This CDR3 spans 16 amino acids. CDR3: CASNRMGGRGSHGYTL. Here the CDR3 DNA reads TGTGCAAGCAACAGGATGGGGGGGCGTGGATCCCATGGCTACACCTTA.

This clonotype was observed at least ten times. The chain recombines TRBV7-3 with TRBJ2-3; 8 bases are shared with TRBD1. CDR3 size: 17 residues. The V gene end was trimmed by 2 bases and the J gene end by 2 bases; junction bases not matched to a gene: 9. Germline V gene lookup returns CDR1 SGHTA and CDR2 FQGTGA. CDR3 in DNA: TGTGCCAGCAGCTTAGAACCACAGGGGGTTTCCACAGATACGCAGTATTTT. It is translated as CASSLEPQGVSTDTQYF.

J is TRBJ1-1 and V is TRBV19; the D is unclear. Deletions cut 3 bases from V and 0 bases from J, with 11 bases between. Germline assignment: CDR1 LNHDA and CDR2 SQIVND (reference sequence). This CDR3 has 15 amino acids. The CDR3 nucleotides are TGTGCCAGTAGTATTTCCCCCTCGATGAACACTGAAGCTTTCTTT. Its translation is CASSISPSMNTEAFF.

The chain combines TRBV5-5 with TRBJ1-1, with 10 bases fitting TRBD1. Trimming removed 4 bases from V and 5 bases from J; junction bases left unmatched: 8. Germline CDR1 SGHKS, CDR2 YYEKEE (reference sequence). The CDR3 is made up of 15 amino acids. CDR3 in DNA: TGTGCCAGCAGCACCGACAGGGGGCAGAGGACTGAAGCTTTCTTT. Protein: CASSTDRGQRTEAFF.

This clonotype was picked up many times. The chain joins TRBV7-8 to TRBJ1-4, with 10 nucleotides matching TRBD1. This CDR3 region has 18 residues. V trimming: 5 bases; J trimming: 8 bases; junction bases outside the gene matches: 17. Germline V gene lookup returns CDR1 SGHVS and CDR2 FQNEAQ. The CDR3 region has the DNA TGTGCCAGCAGCAAAGAGGGACAGGGGTATCGGGGAGGCGAAAAACTGTTTTTT. It is translated as CASSKEGQGYRGGEKLFF.

This chain joins TRBV9 and TRBJ2-3; D is perhaps TRBD2 (6 bases). The CDR3 contains 15 residues. CDR1 and CDR2 (germline): SGDLS, YYNGEE. Trimming pared 4 bases from V and 6 bases from J, leaving 18 bases between. As DNA, the CDR3 is TGTGCCAGCAGCTCAGAGCGGGCCCTCGGGGATACGCAGTATTTT. Protein: CASSSERALGDTQYF.

This clonotype appeared many times. The chain combines TRBV7-9 with TRBJ2-7, with 10 bases aligning to TRBD1. V trimming: 5 bases; J trimming: 6 bases; junction bases outside the gene matches: 10. The CDR3 totals 15 residues. In germline, CDR1 is SEHNR, CDR2 FQNEAQ (reference sequence). The CDR3 region is CASSGNRDRGFEQYF. DNA of the CDR3: TGTGCCAGCAGCGGGAACCGGGACAGGGGTTTCGAGCAGTACTTC. The full variable domain, rest sourced from reference TRBV7-9 and TRBJ2-7, is DTGVSQNPRHKITKRGQNVTFRCDPISEHNRLYWYRQTLGQGPEFLTYFQNEAQLEKSRLLSDRFSAERPKGSFSTLEIQRTEQGDSAMYLCASSGNRDRGFEQYFGPGTRLTVT.

This clonotype appeared a few times. A much bigger clone sits one base away, suggesting this may be a read error. In this CDR3 the conserved last residue, phenylalanine or tryptophan, is missing, so a read error is likely. In DNA form, the CDR3 reads TGTGCCAGCAGCTCTGGACAGGGGTCCTCCTACGAGCAGTACTTA. Protein product: CASSSGQGSSYEQYL. This sequence joins TRBV7-6 and TRBJ2-7; 9 nucleotides agree with TRBD1. V shed 4 bases and J 0 bases; nucleotides not matched to a gene: 4. The CDR3 consists of 15 residues. CDR1 is SGHVS and CDR2 is FNYEAQ in the germline V gene.

The chain is built from TRBV27 and TRBJ2-1; 8 positions match TRBD2. The ends lost 4 bases at V and 5 bases at J; junction bases unmatched: 4. Germline CDR1 MNHEY, CDR2 SMNVEV (reference sequence). The CDR3 covers 14 residues. The DNA for the CDR3 is TGTGCCAGCAGTTCGGGGGGGCCCGACAATGAGCAGTTCTTC. It is translated as CASSSGGPDNEQFF.

This clonotype appeared many times. The chain joins TRBV7-9 to TRBJ2-2; D is ambiguous. The length of the CDR3 is 16 residues. Germline assignment: CDR1 SEHNR and CDR2 FQNEAQ (reference sequence). With 4 bases removed from V and 0 bases from J, the gap between germline ends came to 12 bases. In nucleotides, the CDR3 is TGTGCCAGCAGCTCGGTTGGGCCATCGAACACCGGGGAGCTGTTTTTT. Protein product: CASSSVGPSNTGELFF.

This clonotype appeared a few times. The chain carries TRBV6-2 or TRBV6-3 and TRBJ2-5, with D possibly TRBD1 on 6 matching bases. CDR1 is MNHEY, CDR2 SVGEGT, per germline. V was cut by 8 bases and J by 8 bases, with 21 bases left in between. CDR3 length: 14 amino acids. Here the CDR3 reads CASLTGTPEGTQYF. Written as DNA, the CDR3 is TGTGCCAGCCTTACCGGGACACCCGAGGGAACCCAGTACTTC.

There are a few counts of this clonotype. The rearrangement links TRBV19 to TRBJ2-1, with 15 bases lining up with TRBD2. This CDR3 is built from 15 residues. Per germline, CDR1 LNHDA and CDR2 SQIVND (reference sequence). The trim removed 6 bases at V and 8 bases at J, leaving 5 bases unmatched. The CDR3 region has the DNA TGTGCCAGTAGGGGGACTAGCGGGGGGCTCGATGAGCAGTTCTTC. Its translation: CASRGTSGGLDEQFF. The full variable domain, rest sourced from reference TRBV19 and TRBJ2-1, is DGGITQSPKYLFRKEGQNVTLSCEQNLNHDAMYWYRQDPGQGLRLIYYSQIVNDFQKGDIAEGYSVSREKKESFPLTVTSAQKNPTAFYLCASRGTSGGLDEQFFGPGTRLTVL.

The sample holds many counts of this clonotype. V and J are TRBV7-2 and TRBJ2-7; D is ambiguous. The CDR3 has 14 amino acids. V dropped 5 bases and J dropped 3 bases, with 14 bases sitting between them. Germline V gene lookup returns CDR1 SGHTA and CDR2 FQGNSA. Here the CDR3 DNA reads TGTGCCAGCAGCCTTGAAGCACGGAACTACGAGCAGTACTTC. Translating it yields CASSLEARNYEQYF.

The genes are TRBV30 and TRBJ2-1; possible D gene TRBD2, 5 bases. V was cut by 2 bases and J by 7 bases, with 12 bases left in between. Germline CDR1 is GTSNPN and CDR2 is SVGIG (reference sequence). CDR3 length: 13 residues. CDR3 loop: CAWSNRGRNEQFF. CDR3 DNA sequence: TGTGCCTGGAGTAACCGGGGAAGAAATGAGCAGTTCTTC.

J is TRBJ2-7 and V is TRBV5-1, with 9 bases lining up with TRBD2. V was clipped by 5 bases and J by 6 bases; unmatched bases: 3. CDR3 size: 12 residues. Looked up from germline, CDR1 is SGHRS and CDR2 is YFSETQ. This CDR3 is CASRTTSGEQYF. Written as DNA, the CDR3 is TGCGCCAGCAGAACGACTAGCGGCGAGCAGTACTTC.

The rearrangement joins TRBV28 to TRBJ1-2; D call uncertain. V lost 4 bases, J lost 7 bases, and 7 bases lay in between. CDR3 length equals 11 residues. CDR1 and CDR2 (germline): MDHEN, SYDVKM. As DNA, the CDR3 is TGTGCCAGCAGTTCCATAAGTGGCTACACCTTC. As protein: CASSSISGYTF.

The chain is built from TRBV20-1 and TRBJ2-3; 9 bases are a match to TRBD2. V shed 6 bases, J shed 5 bases, and the junction held 3 bases outside the gene matches. Germline loops: CDR1 DFQATT, CDR2 SNEGSKA (reference sequence). This CDR3 is 12 amino acids long. This CDR3 is CSALAGEDTQYF. In DNA form, the CDR3 reads TGCAGTGCGTTAGCGGGGGAAGATACGCAGTATTTT.

The CDR3 DNA is TGTGCCCGTGGCTCGGACAGGGTTGGAGCGGAGACCCAGTACTTC. Protein sequence: CARGSDRVGAETQYF. The chain carries TRBV19 and TRBJ2-5; TRBD1 aligns across 8 bases. CDR3 length: 15 residues. Germline CDR1 LNHDA, CDR2 SQIVND (reference sequence). The trim removed 11 bases at V and 5 bases at J, leaving 16 bases unmatched.

This clonotype came up many times. This chain joins TRBV7-9 and TRBJ1-3; possible D gene TRBD1, 5 bases. With 5 bases removed from V and 1 base from J, the gap between germline ends came to 12 bases. Germline CDR1 is SEHNR and CDR2 is FQNEAQ (reference sequence). This CDR3 region has 15 residues. The CDR3 spells CASSPGSGSGNTIYF. As DNA, the CDR3 is TGTGCCAGCAGCCCAGGGTCGGGATCTGGAAACACCATATATTTT.